A single sample is the source of the 13 T cell receptor beta chains below, sequenced in a study of blood T cell repertoires in COVID-19. The assay was immunoSEQ multiplex PCR, and TCRdb's table has in-frame clones only and misses some. The table records a few hundred thousand clones, roughly four fifths of them present only once. What was sequenced was PBMCs or T cells enriched from blood (not recorded which). Source of these receptors: a man aged 50 to 60 who had recovered from COVID-19.

V gene TRBV7-2 combines with J gene TRBJ1-1; no definite D call. V was shortened by 2 bases and J by 0 bases, with 13 bases between the two germline ends. CDR1 is SGHTA and CDR2 is FQGNSA in the germline V gene. CDR3 length equals 16 residues. The DNA for the CDR3 is TGTGCCAGCAGCTTAATTCATGTTAGAATGAACACTGAAGCTTTCTTT. Protein: CASSLIHVRMNTEAFF.

This chain joins TRBV7-8 and TRBJ2-7; D may be TRBD2 (5 bases). The CDR3 sequence is 16 residues long. V lost 5 bases and J 3 bases, leaving 20 bases between the germline ends. Germline V CDR1 and CDR2: SGHVS, FQNEAQ. The CDR3 protein is CASSPPGLRRNYEQYF. The CDR3, as DNA: TGTGCCAGCAGCCCTCCGGGATTGAGGAGAAACTACGAGCAGTACTTC. The entire variable domain, with the rest obtained from reference TRBV7-8 and TRBJ2-7, is as follows: GAGVSQSPRYKVAKRGQDVALRCDPISGHVSLFWYQQALGQGPEFLTYFQNEAQLDKSGLPSDRFFAERPEGSVSTLKIQRTQQEDSAVYLCASSPPGLRRNYEQYFGPGTRLTVT.

The chain is built from TRBV5-6 and TRBJ2-7; 10 bases align to TRBD2. V was pared by 2 bases and J by 2 bases, with 13 bases of the junction left unmatched. This CDR3 contains 18 residues. Germline lookup yields CDR1 SGHDT and CDR2 YYEEEE. CDR3 residues: CASSFNHETSGRAYEQYF. The CDR3 bases are TGTGCCAGCAGCTTCAACCACGAGACTAGCGGGCGAGCCTACGAGCAGTACTTC.

Regarding this clone: At one end the junction does not follow the germline gene, possibly because of a read error. The sample carries other DNA sequences with the same CDR3. The DNA for the CDR3 is TGTGCCATCCCCAGACTAGCGGGGATTAACACCGGGGAACTGTTTTTT. Its translation is CAIPRLAGINTGELFF. The V and J genes are TRBV10-3 and TRBJ2-2; 11 bases fit TRBD2. This CDR3 has 16 amino acids. Germline loops: CDR1 ENHRY, CDR2 SYGVKD.

The chain links TRBV28 to TRBJ1-2; 9 bases are a match to TRBD1. The germline CDR1 and CDR2 sequences are MDHEN and SYDVKM. The CDR3 has 14 residues. The V segment lost 6 bases and the J segment 5 bases; nucleotides outside the gene matches: 7. The CDR3 loop is CASRAPGQGYGYTF. The CDR3 DNA reads TGTGCCAGCAGAGCCCCGGGACAGGGATATGGCTACACCTTC.

In this sample, this clone turned up a few times. The J gene is TRBJ2-5, the V gene TRBV7-3; the match to TRBD2 covers 8 bases. Germline V gene lookup returns CDR1 SGHTA and CDR2 FQGTGA. V lost 5 bases, J lost 6 bases, and 5 bases stayed unmatched. The CDR3 is made up of 13 amino acids. CDR3 protein: CASSPGGAKTQYF. The CDR3 nucleotides are TGTGCCAGCAGCCCGGGGGGGGCGAAGACCCAGTACTTC.

CDR3 loop: CASRQATDTQYF. CDR3 nucleotide sequence: TGTGCCAGCAGACAGGCCACAGATACGCAGTATTTT. The chain carries TRBV28 and TRBJ2-3; a weak D match, TRBD1 (5 bases). CDR3 size: 12 residues. The germline V gene encodes CDR1 MDHEN and CDR2 SYDVKM. V was shortened by 6 bases and J by 2 bases, with 6 bases between the two germline ends. The complete variable domain, with remaining parts taken from reference TRBV28 and TRBJ2-3, reads DVKVTQSSRYLVKRTGEKVFLECVQDMDHENMFWYRQDPGLGLRLIYFSYDVKMKEKGDIPEGYSVSREKKERFSLILESASTNQTSMYLCASRQATDTQYFGPGTRLTVL.

V is TRBV6-5 and J is TRBJ1-2; 7 bases align to TRBD1. The CDR3 runs to 14 residues. Germline CDR1 reads MNHEY; CDR2 reads SVGAGI. J gave up 2 bases and V 6 bases, and 6 bases lay outside the gene matches. In nucleotides, the CDR3 is TGTGCCAGCAGCGGATTGGACAGGAACTATGGCTACACCTTC. Encoded protein: CASSGLDRNYGYTF.

The chain has TRBV6-5 and TRBJ1-4; possible D gene TRBD1, 5 bases. V was trimmed by 6 bases and J by 5 bases, leaving 16 bases between them. The CDR3 extends over 15 amino acids. Germline V gene sequence: CDR1 MNHEY, CDR2 SVGAGI. The CDR3 here is CASSPAGGLNEKLFF. The CDR3 bases are TGTGCCAGCAGCCCAGCGGGGGGACTCAATGAAAAACTGTTTTTT.

The chain links TRBV19 to TRBJ1-1, with 7 bases matching TRBD1. The CDR3 has 17 residues. V gave up 5 bases and J gave up 0 bases; unmatched junction bases: 12. The V gene's germline CDR1 is LNHDA and CDR2 SQIVND (reference sequence). CDR3 in amino acids: CASSRGTVGSMNTEAFF. CDR3 sequence (DNA): TGTGCCAGTAGTCGTGGGACAGTAGGGTCCATGAACACTGAAGCTTTCTTT.

The chain has TRBV6-5 and TRBJ2-7; TRBD2 matches at 9 bases. Trimming cost V 8 bases and J 0 bases; bases outside gene matches: 2. Germline CDR1 reads MNHEY; CDR2 reads SVGAGI. CDR3 size: 13 residues. The CDR3 region has the DNA TGTGCCAGCCGACTAGCGGCCTCCTACGAGCAGTACTTC. It codes for CASRLAASYEQYF.

This rearrangement joins TRBV7-2 to TRBJ2-7, with 9 bases aligning to TRBD1. J gave up 4 bases and V 5 bases, and 6 bases lay outside the gene matches. CDR3 length equals 14 residues. Germline CDR1 is SGHTA and CDR2 is FQGNSA. As DNA, the CDR3 is TGTGCCAGCAGCCCCTGGGACAGGGCGTACGAGCAGTACTTC. Protein: CASSPWDRAYEQYF.

This chain links TRBV5-4 with TRBJ2-2; D gene unclear. The CDR3 runs to 12 residues. Germline CDR1 is SGHNT and CDR2 is YYREEE (reference sequence). Trimming took 5 bases from V and 5 from J, leaving 7 bases between them. This CDR3 reads CASRILTGELFF. CDR3 bases: TGTGCCAGCAGGATACTAACCGGGGAGCTGTTTTTT.